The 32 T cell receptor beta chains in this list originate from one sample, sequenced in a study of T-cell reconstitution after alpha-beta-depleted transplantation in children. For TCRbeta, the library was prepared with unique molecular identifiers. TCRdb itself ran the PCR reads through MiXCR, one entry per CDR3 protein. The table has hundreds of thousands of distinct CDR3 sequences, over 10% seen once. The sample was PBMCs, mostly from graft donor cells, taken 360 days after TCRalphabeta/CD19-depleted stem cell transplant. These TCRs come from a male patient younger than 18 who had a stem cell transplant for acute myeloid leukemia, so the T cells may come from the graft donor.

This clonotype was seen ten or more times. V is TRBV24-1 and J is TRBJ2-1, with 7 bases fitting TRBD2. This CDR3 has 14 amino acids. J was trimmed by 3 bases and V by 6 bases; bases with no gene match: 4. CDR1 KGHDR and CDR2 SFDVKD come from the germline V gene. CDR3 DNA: TGTGCCACCAGTTTGGGACTAATCTACAATGAGCAGTTCTTC. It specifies CATSLGLIYNEQFF.

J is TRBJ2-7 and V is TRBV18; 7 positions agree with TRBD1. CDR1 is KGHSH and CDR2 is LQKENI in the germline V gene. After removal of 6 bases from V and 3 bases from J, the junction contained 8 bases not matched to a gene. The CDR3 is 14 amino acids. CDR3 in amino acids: CASSPDRNRYEQYF. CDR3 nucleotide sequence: TGTGCCAGCTCCCCGGACAGGAATCGCTACGAGCAGTACTTC.

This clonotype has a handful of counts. CDR3 coding DNA: TGTGCCACCGAAGGACTAGCGGGAGGGCCGATCACAGATACGCAGTATTTT. Amino acid sequence: CATEGLAGGPITDTQYF. The rearrangement uses TRBV28 and TRBJ2-3; 15 bases agree with TRBD2. V lost 10 bases, J lost 2 bases, and 10 bases stayed unmatched. This CDR3 is 17 amino acids long. The germline CDR1 and CDR2 sequences are MDHEN and SYDVKM.

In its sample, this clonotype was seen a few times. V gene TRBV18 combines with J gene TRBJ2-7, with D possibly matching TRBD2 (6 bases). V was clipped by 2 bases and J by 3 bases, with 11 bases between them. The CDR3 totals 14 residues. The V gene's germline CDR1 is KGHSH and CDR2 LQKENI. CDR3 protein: CASSPVGTYYEQYF. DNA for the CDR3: TGTGCCAGCTCACCAGTAGGGACTTACTACGAGCAGTACTTC.

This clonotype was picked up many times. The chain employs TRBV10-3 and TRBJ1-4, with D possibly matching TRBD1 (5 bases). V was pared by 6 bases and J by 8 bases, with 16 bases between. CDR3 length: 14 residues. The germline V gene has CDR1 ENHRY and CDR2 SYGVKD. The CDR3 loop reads CAIREGTNGEKLFF. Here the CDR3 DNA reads TGTGCCATCAGGGAGGGGACCAACGGAGAAAAACTGTTTTTT.

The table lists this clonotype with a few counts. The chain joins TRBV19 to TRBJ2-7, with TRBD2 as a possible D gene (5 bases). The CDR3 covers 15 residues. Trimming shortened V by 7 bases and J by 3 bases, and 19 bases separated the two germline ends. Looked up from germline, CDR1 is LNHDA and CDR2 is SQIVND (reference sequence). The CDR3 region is CASTPTQDFYYEQYF. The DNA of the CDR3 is TGTGCCAGTACCCCCACCCAGGACTTCTACTACGAGCAGTACTTC. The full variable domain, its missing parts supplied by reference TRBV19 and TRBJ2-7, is DGGITQSPKYLFRKEGQNVTLSCEQNLNHDAMYWYRQDPGQGLRLIYYSQIVNDFQKGDIAEGYSVSREKKESFPLTVTSAQKNPTAFYLCASTPTQDFYYEQYFGPGTRLTVT.

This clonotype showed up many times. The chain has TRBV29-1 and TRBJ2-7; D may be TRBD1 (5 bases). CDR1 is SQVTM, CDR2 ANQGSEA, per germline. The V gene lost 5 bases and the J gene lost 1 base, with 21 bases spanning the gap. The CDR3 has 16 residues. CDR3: CSVRTPAGIASYEQYF. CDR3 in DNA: TGCAGCGTTAGGACACCGGCAGGTATTGCGTCCTACGAGCAGTACTTC.

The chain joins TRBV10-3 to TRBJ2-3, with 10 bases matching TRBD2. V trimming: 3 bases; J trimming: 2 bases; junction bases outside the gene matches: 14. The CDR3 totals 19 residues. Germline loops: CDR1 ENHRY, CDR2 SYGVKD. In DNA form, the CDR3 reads TGTGCCATCAGTGATTCAGCCACCGGACTAGCGGATTACACAGATACGCAGTATTTT. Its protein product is CAISDSATGLADYTDTQYF.

This CDR3 is CASKTSGADTQYF. The CDR3 nucleotides read TGTGCCAGTAAGACTAGCGGCGCAGATACGCAGTATTTT. V and J are TRBV28 and TRBJ2-3; 9 bases are shared with TRBD2. The germline gives CDR1 MDHEN, CDR2 SYDVKM. The CDR3 sequence is 13 residues long. With 9 bases clipped from V and 4 bases from J, the junction kept 5 bases outside the gene matches.

DNA of the CDR3: TGTGCCAGTAGTCCCCGACAGTTTGAAGCTTTCTTT. Its translation is CASSPRQFEAFF. The chain couples TRBV19 to TRBJ1-1; perhaps TRBD1 as D (5 bases). Germline CDR1 and CDR2: LNHDA and SQIVND (reference sequence). V was cut by 5 bases and J by 7 bases, with 11 bases left in between. This CDR3 region has 12 residues.

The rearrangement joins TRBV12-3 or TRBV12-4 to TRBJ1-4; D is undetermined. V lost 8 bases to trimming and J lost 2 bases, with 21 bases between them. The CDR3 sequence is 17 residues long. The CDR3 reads CASRKAALWGTNEKLFF. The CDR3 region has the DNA TGTGCCAGCCGCAAAGCAGCCTTGTGGGGTACTAATGAAAAACTGTTTTTT.

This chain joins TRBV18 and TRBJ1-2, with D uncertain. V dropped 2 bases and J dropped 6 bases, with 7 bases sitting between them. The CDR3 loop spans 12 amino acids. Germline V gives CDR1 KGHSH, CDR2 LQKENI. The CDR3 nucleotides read TGTGCCAGCTCACCAAAGGACGATGGCTACACCTTC. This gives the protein CASSPKDDGYTF. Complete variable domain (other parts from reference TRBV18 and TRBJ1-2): NAGVMQNPRHLVRRRGQEARLRCSPMKGHSHVYWYRQLPEEGLKFMVYLQKENIIDESGMPKERFSAEFPKEGPSILRIQQVVRGDSAAYFCASSPKDDGYTFGSGTRLTVV.

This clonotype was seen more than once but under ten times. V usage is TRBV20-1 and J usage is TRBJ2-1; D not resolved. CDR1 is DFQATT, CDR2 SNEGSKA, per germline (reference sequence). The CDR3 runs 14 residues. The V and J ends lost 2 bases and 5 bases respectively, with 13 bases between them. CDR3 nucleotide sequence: TGCAGTGCTAGATCCCCTGGGCTAGACAATGAGCAGTTCTTC. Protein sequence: CSARSPGLDNEQFF.

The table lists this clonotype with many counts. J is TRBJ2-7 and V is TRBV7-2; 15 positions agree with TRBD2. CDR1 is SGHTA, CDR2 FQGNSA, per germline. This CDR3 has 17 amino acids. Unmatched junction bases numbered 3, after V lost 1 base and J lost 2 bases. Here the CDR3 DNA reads TGTGCCAGCAGCTTAGGGAGGACTAGCGGGAGGGCCTACGAGCAGTACTTC. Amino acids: CASSLGRTSGRAYEQYF.

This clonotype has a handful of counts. The CDR3 here is CASQVAGSYEQYF. In DNA, the CDR3 is TGTGCCAGCCAGGTAGCGGGAAGCTACGAGCAGTACTTC. The chain couples TRBV12-3 or TRBV12-4 to TRBJ2-7, with 8 positions matching TRBD2. V gave up 8 bases and J gave up 3 bases; unmatched junction bases: 6. The CDR3 runs 13 residues.

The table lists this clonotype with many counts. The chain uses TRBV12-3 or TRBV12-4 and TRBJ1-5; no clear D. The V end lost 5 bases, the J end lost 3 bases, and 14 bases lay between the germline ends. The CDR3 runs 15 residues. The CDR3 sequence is CASSPTGTFNQPQHF. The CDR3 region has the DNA TGTGCCAGCAGTCCTACGGGCACATTCAATCAGCCCCAGCATTTT.

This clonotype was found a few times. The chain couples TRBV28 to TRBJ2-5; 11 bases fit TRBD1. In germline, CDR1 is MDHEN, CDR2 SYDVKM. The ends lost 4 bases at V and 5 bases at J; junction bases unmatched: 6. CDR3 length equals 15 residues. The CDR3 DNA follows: TGTGCCAGCAGTTCCACCGGGACAGGGGGTGAGACCCAGTACTTC. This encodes CASSSTGTGGETQYF.

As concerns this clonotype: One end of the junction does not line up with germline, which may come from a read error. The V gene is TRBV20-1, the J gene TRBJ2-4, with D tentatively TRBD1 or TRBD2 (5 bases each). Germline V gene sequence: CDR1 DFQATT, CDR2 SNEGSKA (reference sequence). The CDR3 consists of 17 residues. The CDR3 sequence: CCAYIRSAGALENIQYF. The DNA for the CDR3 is TGCTGTGCTTACATCCGGTCAGCCGGGGCTCTAGAAAACATTCAGTACTTC.

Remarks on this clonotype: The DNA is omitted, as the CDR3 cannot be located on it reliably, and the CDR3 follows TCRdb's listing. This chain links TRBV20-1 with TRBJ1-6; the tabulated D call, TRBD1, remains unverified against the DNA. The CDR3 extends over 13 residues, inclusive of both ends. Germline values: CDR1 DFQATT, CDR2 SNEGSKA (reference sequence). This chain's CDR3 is CSAVGGGNSPLRF.

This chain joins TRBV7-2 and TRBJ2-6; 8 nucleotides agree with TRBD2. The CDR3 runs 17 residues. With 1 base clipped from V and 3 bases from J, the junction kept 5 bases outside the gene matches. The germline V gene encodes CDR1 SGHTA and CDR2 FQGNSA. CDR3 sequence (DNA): TGTGCCAGCAGCTTAGTGGTACTAGCGGTTGGGGCCAACGTCCTGACTTTC. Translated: CASSLVVLAVGANVLTF.

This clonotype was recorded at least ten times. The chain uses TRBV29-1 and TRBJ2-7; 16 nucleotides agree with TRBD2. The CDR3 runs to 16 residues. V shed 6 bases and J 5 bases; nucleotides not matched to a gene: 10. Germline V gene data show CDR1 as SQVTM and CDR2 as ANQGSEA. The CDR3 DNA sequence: TGCAGCGTCCTCGGGACTAGCGGGAGGGGTGGGAACGAGCAGTACTTC. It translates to CSVLGTSGRGGNEQYF.

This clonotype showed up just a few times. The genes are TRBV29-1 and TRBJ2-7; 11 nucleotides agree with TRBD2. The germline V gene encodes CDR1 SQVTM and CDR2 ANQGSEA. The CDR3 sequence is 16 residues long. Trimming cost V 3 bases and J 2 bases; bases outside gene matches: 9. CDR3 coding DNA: TGCAGCGTTGAGGGGCTAGCGGGAGGATCAGCCTACGAGCAGTACTTC. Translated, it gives CSVEGLAGGSAYEQYF.

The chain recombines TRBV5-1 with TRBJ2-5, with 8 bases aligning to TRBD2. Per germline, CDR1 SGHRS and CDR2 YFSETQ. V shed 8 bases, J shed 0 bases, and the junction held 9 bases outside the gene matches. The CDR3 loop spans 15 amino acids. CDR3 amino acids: CASAAGGPYQETQYF. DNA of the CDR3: TGCGCCAGTGCGGCGGGGGGTCCTTACCAAGAGACCCAGTACTTC.

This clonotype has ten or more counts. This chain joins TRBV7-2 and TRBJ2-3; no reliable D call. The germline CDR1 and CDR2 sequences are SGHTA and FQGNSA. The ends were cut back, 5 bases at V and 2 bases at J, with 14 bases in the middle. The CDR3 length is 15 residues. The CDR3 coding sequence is TGTGCCAGCAGCCGCCTGACTCCTTCCACAGATACGCAGTATTTT. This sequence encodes CASSRLTPSTDTQYF.

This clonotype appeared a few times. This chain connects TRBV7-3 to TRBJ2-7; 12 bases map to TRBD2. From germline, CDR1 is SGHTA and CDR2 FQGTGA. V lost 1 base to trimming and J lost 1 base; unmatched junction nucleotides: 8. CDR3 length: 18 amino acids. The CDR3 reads CASSLIPSGRAPSYEQYF. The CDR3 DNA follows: TGTGCCAGCAGCTTAATTCCTAGCGGGAGGGCCCCGTCCTACGAGCAGTACTTC.

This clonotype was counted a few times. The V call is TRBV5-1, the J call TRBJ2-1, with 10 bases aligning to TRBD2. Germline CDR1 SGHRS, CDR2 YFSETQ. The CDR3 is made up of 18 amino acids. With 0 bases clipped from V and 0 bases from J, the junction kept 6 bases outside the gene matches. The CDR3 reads CASSLGLLAGYSYNEQFF. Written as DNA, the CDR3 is TGCGCCAGCAGCTTGGGGCTACTAGCGGGGTACTCCTACAATGAGCAGTTCTTC.

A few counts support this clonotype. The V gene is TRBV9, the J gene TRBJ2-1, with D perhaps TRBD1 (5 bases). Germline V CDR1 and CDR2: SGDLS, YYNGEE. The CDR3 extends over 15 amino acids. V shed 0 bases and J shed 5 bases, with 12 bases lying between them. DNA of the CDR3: TGTGCCAGCAGCGTAGTTGGACAACGGAACAATGAGCAGTTCTTC. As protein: CASSVVGQRNNEQFF.

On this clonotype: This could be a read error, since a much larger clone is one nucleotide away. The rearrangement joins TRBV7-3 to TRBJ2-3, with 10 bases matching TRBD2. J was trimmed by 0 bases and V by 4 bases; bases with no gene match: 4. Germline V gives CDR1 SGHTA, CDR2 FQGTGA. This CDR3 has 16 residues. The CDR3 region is CASSSGLAASTDTQYF. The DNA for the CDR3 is TGTGCCAGCAGCTCCGGACTAGCGGCTAGCACAGATACGCAGTATTTT.

Here the CDR3 DNA reads TGTGCCAGCAGCTTAGGCCCCCGGGGTAGCAATCAGCCCCAGCATTTT. Amino acid sequence: CASSLGPRGSNQPQHF. The chain combines TRBV13 with TRBJ1-5; D not certain. CDR3 size: 16 residues. The germline V and J ends were trimmed by 0 bases and 0 bases, with 9 bases remaining between them. Germline-derived CDR1 and CDR2 are PRHDT and FYEKMQ (reference sequence).

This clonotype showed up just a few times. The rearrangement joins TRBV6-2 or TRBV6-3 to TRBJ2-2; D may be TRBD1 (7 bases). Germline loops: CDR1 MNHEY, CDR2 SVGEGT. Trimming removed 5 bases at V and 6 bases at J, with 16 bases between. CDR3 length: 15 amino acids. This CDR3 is CASSPRGRPPGELFF. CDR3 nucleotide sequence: TGTGCCAGCAGTCCCAGGGGGAGGCCCCCCGGGGAGCTGTTTTTT.

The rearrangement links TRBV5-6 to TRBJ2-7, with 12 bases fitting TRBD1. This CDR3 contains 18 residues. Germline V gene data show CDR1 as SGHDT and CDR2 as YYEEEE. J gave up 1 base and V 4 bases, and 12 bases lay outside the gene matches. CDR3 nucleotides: TGTGCCAGCAGCACCACCCGGGACAGGGGGCCTCCTTCCTACGAGCAGTACTTC. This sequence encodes CASSTTRDRGPPSYEQYF.

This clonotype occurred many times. CDR3 sequence reads: CASSFRAGGYGELFF. CDR3 in DNA: TGTGCCAGCAGCTTCCGAGCGGGAGGGTACGGGGAGCTGTTTTTT. V gene TRBV7-3 combines with J gene TRBJ2-2; TRBD2 agrees at 10 bases. CDR3 size: 15 residues. Germline values: CDR1 SGHTA, CDR2 FQGTGA. The ends lost 3 bases at V and 7 bases at J; junction bases unmatched: 5.